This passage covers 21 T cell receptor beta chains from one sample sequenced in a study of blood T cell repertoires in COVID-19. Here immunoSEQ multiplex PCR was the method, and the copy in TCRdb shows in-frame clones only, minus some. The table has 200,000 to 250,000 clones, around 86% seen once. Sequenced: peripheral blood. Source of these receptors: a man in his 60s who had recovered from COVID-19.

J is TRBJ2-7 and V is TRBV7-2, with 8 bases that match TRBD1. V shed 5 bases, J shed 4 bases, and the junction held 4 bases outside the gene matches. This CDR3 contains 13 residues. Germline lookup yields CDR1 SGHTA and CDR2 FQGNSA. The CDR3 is CASSRGQAYEQYF. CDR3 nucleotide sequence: TGTGCCAGCAGCAGGGGACAGGCTTACGAGCAGTACTTC.

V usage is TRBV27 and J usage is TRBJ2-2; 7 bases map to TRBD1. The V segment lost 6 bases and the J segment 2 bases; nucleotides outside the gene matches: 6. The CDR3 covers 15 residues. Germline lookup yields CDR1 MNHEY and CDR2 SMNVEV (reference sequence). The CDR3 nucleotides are TGTGCCAGCAGGCGACAGGGTGTTAACACCGGGGAGCTGTTTTTT. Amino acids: CASRRQGVNTGELFF.

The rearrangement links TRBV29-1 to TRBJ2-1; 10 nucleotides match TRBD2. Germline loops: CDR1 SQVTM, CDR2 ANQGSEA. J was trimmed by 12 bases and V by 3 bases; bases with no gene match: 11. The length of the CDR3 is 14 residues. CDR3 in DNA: TGCAGCGTTGACAGACTAGCGGGTGGGGCGGTGCAGTTCTTC. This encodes CSVDRLAGGAVQFF.

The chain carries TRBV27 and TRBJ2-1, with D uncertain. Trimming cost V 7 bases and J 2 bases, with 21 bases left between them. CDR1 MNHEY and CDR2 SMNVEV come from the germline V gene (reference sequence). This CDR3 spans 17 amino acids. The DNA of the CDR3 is TGTGCCAGCAATCCTACAGCCAACCCGCTACCCTACAATGAGCAGTTCTTC. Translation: CASNPTANPLPYNEQFF.

The CDR3 loop reads CASTSPGAGYGYTF. The CDR3 DNA follows: TGTGCCAGCACCTCGCCAGGCGCCGGCTATGGCTACACCTTC. This chain uses TRBV27 with TRBJ1-2; D gene uncertain. Trimming left V 7 bases short and J 4 bases short, with 16 bases between. The CDR3 extends over 14 amino acids. In germline, CDR1 is MNHEY, CDR2 SMNVEV (reference sequence).

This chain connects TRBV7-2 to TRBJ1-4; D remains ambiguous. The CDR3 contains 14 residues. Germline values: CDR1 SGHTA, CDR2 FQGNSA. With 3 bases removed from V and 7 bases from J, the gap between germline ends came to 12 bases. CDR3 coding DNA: TGTGCCAGCAGCTTCGGGAAGCCTAGTGAAAAACTGTTTTTT. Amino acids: CASSFGKPSEKLFF.

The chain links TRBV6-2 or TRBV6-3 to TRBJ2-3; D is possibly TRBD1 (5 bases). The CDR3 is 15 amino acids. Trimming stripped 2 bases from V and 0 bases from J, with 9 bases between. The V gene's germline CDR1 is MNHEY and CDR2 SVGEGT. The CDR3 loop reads CASSYRGTSTDTQYF. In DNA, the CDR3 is TGTGCCAGCAGTTACAGGGGCACTAGCACAGATACGCAGTATTTT.

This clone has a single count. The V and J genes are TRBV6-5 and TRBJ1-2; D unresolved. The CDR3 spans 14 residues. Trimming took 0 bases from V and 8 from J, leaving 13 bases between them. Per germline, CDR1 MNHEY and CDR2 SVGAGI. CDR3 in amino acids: CASSYSRTTGGYTF. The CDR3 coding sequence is TGTGCCAGCAGTTACTCGCGGACTACGGGGGGCTACACCTTC.

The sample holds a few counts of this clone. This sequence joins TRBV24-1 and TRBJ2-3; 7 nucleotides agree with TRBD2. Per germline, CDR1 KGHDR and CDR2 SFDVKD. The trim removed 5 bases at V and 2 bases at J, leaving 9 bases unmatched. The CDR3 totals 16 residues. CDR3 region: CATSAGGLGNTDTQYF. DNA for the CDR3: TGTGCCACCAGTGCGGGCGGACTAGGGAACACAGATACGCAGTATTTT.

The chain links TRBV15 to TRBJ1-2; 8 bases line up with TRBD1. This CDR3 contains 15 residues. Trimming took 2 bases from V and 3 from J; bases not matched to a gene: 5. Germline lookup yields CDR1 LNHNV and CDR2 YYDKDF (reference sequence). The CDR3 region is CATSRKTGGDYGYTF. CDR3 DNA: TGTGCCACCAGCAGAAAAACAGGGGGTGACTATGGCTACACCTTC. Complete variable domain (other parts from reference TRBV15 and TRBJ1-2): DAMVIQNPRYQVTQFGKPVTLSCSQTLNHNVMYWYQQKSSQAPKLLFHYYDKDFNNEADTPDNFQSRRPNTSFCFLDIRSPGLGDTAMYLCATSRKTGGDYGYTFGSGTRLTVV.

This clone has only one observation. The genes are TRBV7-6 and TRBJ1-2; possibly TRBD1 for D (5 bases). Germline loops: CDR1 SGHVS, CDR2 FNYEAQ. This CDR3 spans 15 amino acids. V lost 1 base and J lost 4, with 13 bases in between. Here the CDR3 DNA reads TGTGCCAGCAGCTTAGAGGGTCAGGGTTTCTATGGCTACACCTTC. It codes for CASSLEGQGFYGYTF.

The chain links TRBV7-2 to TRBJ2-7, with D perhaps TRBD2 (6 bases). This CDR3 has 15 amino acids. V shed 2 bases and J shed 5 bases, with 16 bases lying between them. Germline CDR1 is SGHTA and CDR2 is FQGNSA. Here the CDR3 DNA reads TGTGCCAGCAGCTTAAAGGGACTCCAGTCGCACGAGCAGTACTTC. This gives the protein CASSLKGLQSHEQYF.

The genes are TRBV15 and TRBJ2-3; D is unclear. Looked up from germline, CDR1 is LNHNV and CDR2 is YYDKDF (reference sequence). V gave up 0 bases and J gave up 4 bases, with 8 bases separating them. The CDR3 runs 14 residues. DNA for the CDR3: TGTGCCACCAGCAGAGAGCCATTAGCAGATACGCAGTATTTT. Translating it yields CATSREPLADTQYF.

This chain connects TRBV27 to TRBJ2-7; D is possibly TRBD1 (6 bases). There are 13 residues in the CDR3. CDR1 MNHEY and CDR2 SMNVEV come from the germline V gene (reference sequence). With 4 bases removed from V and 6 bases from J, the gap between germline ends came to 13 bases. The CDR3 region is CASSWQGQGEQYF. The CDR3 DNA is TGTGCCAGCAGTTGGCAGGGGCAAGGCGAGCAGTACTTC.

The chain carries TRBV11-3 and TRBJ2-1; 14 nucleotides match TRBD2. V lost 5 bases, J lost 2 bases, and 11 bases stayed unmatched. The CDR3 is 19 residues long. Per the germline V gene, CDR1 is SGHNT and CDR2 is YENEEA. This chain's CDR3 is CASSPGTSGSNGPYNEQFF. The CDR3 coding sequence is TGTGCCAGCAGCCCCGGGACTAGCGGGAGTAATGGCCCCTACAATGAGCAGTTCTTC.

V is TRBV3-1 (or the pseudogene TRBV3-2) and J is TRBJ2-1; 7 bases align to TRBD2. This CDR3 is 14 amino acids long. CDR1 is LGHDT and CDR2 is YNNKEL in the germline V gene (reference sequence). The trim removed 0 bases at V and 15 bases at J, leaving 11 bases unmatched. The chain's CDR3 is CASSQDRKTSSRFF. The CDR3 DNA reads TGTGCCAGCAGCCAAGATAGGAAGACTAGCTCACGGTTCTTC.

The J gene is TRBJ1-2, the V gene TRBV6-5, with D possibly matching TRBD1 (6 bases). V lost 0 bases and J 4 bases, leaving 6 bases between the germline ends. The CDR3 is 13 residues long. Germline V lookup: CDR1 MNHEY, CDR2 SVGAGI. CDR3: CASSYSGGYGYTF. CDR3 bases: TGTGCCAGCAGTTACTCAGGGGGCTATGGCTACACCTTC.

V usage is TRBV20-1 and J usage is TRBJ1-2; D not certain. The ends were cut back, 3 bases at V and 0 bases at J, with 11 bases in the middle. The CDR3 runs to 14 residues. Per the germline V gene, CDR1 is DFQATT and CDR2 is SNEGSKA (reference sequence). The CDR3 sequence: CSASASVANYGYTF. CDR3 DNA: TGCAGTGCTAGTGCCAGCGTTGCTAACTATGGCTACACCTTC.

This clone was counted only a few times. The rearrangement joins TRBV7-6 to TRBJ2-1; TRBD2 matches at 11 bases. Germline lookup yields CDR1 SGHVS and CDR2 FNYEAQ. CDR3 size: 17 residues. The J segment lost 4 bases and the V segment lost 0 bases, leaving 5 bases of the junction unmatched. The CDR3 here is CASSLASGGAGYNEQFF. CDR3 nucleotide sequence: TGTGCCAGCAGCTTAGCTAGCGGGGGGGCGGGTTACAATGAGCAGTTCTTC.

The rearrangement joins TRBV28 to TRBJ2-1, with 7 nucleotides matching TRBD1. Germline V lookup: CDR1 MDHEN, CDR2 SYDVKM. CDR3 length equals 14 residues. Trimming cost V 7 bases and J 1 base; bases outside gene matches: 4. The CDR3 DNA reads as TGTGCCAGCACCTCGGGACAGTCCTACAATGAGCAGTTCTTC. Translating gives CASTSGQSYNEQFF.

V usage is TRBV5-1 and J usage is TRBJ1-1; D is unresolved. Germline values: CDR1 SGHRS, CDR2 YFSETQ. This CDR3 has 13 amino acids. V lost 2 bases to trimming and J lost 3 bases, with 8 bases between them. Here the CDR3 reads CASSFSGDTEAFF. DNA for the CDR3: TGCGCCAGCAGCTTCAGCGGGGACACTGAAGCTTTCTTT.